This T cell receptor (beta chain) was documented in a study of T-cell reconstitution after alpha-beta-depleted transplantation in children. V was trimmed by 5 bases and J by 1 base, leaving 8 bases between them. The CDR3 extends over 13 amino acids. The V gene's germline CDR1 is KGHSH and CDR2 LQKENI. The authors prepared the TCRbeta library with unique molecular identifiers. Via MiXCR, TCRdb re-called the PCR reads, giving one row per CDR3 protein. The table has around 360,000 distinct CDR3 sequences, approximately 10% seen once. This clonotype occurred a few times. This TCR came from a human donor who donated a stem cell graft to a child with acute lymphoblastic leukemia. The gene calls are TRBV18 and TRBJ1-1; possible D gene TRBD1, 5 bases. The sample in question was PBMCs from the stem cell graft donor, obtained from the stem cell graft. This chain's CDR3 is CASSDSQNTEAFF. The CDR3, as DNA: TGTGCCAGCTCAGACAGCCAGAACACTGAAGCTTTCTTT.